This T cell receptor (beta chain) was obtained from a study of a mutant IDH1 vaccine in newly diagnosed glioma. At the level of the study: Previous treatment comprised radiotherapy, temozolomide, or both, mostly both.

TCRdb keeps only in-frame clones here, not all; method: immunoSEQ multiplex PCR. The profile shows fewer than 100,000 clones, around 90% of them singletons. Turning to this clone: The antigen is not known.

Points from the study as a whole: Pseudoprogression showed no apparent link to changes in top peripheral T cell clonotypes. A vaccine-induced immune response developed in around 92% of the patients.

Sample time point: baseline, week 1 (first vaccination visit). The treatment is: pre-vaccination baseline after standard-of-care therapy. The CDR3 totals 17 residues. Germline V gene sequence: CDR1 SGDLS, CDR2 YYNGEE. Trimming removed 4 bases from V and 1 base from J, with 19 bases in between. V and J are TRBV9 and TRBJ2-3, with D hard to call. The sequences come from PBMCs, collected from a glioma patient treated with radiotherapy, temozolomide or both. This clonotype was obtained from a woman between 45 and 60 years old with glioma. CDR3 sequence reads: CASSPLRTEFRTDTQYF. CDR3 bases: TGTGCCAGCAGCCCTCTCAGGACGGAGTTCCGCACAGATACGCAGTATTTT. The entire variable domain, with the rest obtained from reference TRBV9 and TRBJ2-3, is as follows: DSGVTQTPKHLITATGQRVTLRCSPRSGDLSVYWYQQSLDQGLQFLIQYYNGEERAKGNILERFSAQQFPDLHSELNLSSLELGDSALYFCASSPLRTEFRTDTQYFGPGTRLTVL.